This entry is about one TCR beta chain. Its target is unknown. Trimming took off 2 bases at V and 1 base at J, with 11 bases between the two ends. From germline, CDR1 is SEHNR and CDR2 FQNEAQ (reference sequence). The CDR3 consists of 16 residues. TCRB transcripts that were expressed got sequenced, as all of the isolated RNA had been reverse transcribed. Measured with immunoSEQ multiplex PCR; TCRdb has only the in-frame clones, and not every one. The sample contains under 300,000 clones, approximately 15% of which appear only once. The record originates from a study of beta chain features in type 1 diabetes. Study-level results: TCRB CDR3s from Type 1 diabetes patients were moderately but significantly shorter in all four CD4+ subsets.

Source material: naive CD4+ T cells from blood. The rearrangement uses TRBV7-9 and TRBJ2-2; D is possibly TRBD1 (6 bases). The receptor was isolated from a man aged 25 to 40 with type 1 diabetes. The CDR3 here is CASSLFGTRNTGELFF. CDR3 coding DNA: TGTGCCAGCAGCTTATTCGGGACACGGAACACCGGGGAGCTGTTTTTT.